A single sample gave rise to the 27 T cell receptor beta chains below, sequenced in a study of shared clonotypes between healthy human individuals. Data came from immunoSEQ multiplex PCR; TCRdb stores just in-frame clones and leaves some out. The sample includes just over 2,000,000 clones, 90% to 95% seen only once; the top ten take roughly 0.13%. The source material was naive CD4+ T cells sorted from blood. Subset given: CD45RA+ positively selected. The receptors stem from a man aged 18 to 29 in good health.

The rearrangement uses TRBV28 and TRBJ1-2; D gene uncertain. Per the germline V gene, CDR1 is MDHEN and CDR2 is SYDVKM. V shed 8 bases and J shed 4 bases, with 17 bases lying between them. The CDR3 has 14 residues. The CDR3 coding sequence is TGTGCCAGCTTAGGGCACCTCGGGTCCTATGGCTACACCTTC. It yields the protein CASLGHLGSYGYTF.

This chain links TRBV4-3 with TRBJ1-1, with D unclear. CDR3 length: 15 residues. Deletions cut 0 bases from V and 2 bases from J, with 10 bases between. Germline-derived CDR1 and CDR2 are LGHNA and YSLEER. The CDR3 DNA follows: TGCGCCAGCAGCCAAGATATCCGGGGAAACACTGAAGCTTTCTTT. Residues: CASSQDIRGNTEAFF.

This chain connects TRBV6-5 to TRBJ2-1, with TRBD2 matching over 7 bases. In germline, CDR1 is MNHEY, CDR2 SVGAGI. V lost 8 bases, J lost 5 bases, and 12 bases stayed unmatched. The CDR3 spans 15 residues. The DNA for the CDR3 is TGTGCCAGCCGACCGGCGGGGAGGGGTGACAATGAGCAGTTCTTC. Protein sequence: CASRPAGRGDNEQFF.

The V and J genes are TRBV9 and TRBJ1-2; TRBD1 aligns across 11 bases. Trimming took 3 bases from V and 8 from J; bases not matched to a gene: 6. This CDR3 has 14 amino acids. CDR1 SGDLS and CDR2 YYNGEE come from the germline V gene. The CDR3 DNA follows: TGTGCCAGCAGCGAAGGACAGGGGGCATACGGCTACACCTTC. This gives the protein CASSEGQGAYGYTF. The full variable domain, with the rest looked up from reference TRBV9 and TRBJ1-2, is DSGVTQTPKHLITATGQRVTLRCSPRSGDLSVYWYQQSLDQGLQFLIQYYNGEERAKGNILERFSAQQFPDLHSELNLSSLELGDSALYFCASSEGQGAYGYTFGSGTRLTVV.

This chain links TRBV19 with TRBJ2-3; possibly TRBD1 or TRBD2 for D (6 bases each). Looked up from germline, CDR1 is LNHDA and CDR2 is SQIVND (reference sequence). The CDR3 totals 13 residues. The ends were cut back, 5 bases at V and 5 bases at J, with 11 bases in the middle. The CDR3 region is CASSWRGIDTQYF. The CDR3 DNA is TGTGCCAGTAGTTGGAGGGGGATAGATACGCAGTATTTT. The variable domain in full, with the rest retrieved from reference TRBV19 and TRBJ2-3, is DGGITQSPKYLFRKEGQNVTLSCEQNLNHDAMYWYRQDPGQGLRLIYYSQIVNDFQKGDIAEGYSVSREKKESFPLTVTSAQKNPTAFYLCASSWRGIDTQYFGPGTRLTVL.

This chain uses TRBV18 with TRBJ2-3; 8 bases agree with TRBD1. CDR1 KGHSH and CDR2 LQKENI come from the germline V gene. After removal of 3 bases from V and 7 bases from J, the junction contained 6 bases not matched to a gene. The length of the CDR3 is 14 residues. The CDR3 region has the DNA TGTGCCAGCTCACCGCTTGACAGGGGAAATACGCAGTATTTT. It yields the protein CASSPLDRGNTQYF.

This clone was detected once. V and J are TRBV10-3 and TRBJ1-1; D is possibly TRBD1 (6 bases). Looked up from germline, CDR1 is ENHRY and CDR2 is SYGVKD. The CDR3 runs 16 residues. V lost 4 bases to trimming and J lost 4 bases, with 19 bases between them. The CDR3 here is CAISGALQGGGTEAFF. The CDR3 DNA follows: TGTGCCATCAGTGGGGCCTTACAGGGTGGGGGCACTGAAGCTTTCTTT.

Comments on this clone: Other DNA sequences in the sample encode the same CDR3. The V and J genes are TRBV6-6 and TRBJ1-5; the D is unclear. The CDR3 consists of 15 residues. Trimming stripped 2 bases from V and 4 bases from J, with 12 bases between. From germline, CDR1 is MNHNY and CDR2 SVGAGI (reference sequence). The CDR3: CASSYPGRGNQPQHF. The DNA of the CDR3 is TGTGCCAGCAGTTACCCAGGCCGCGGAAATCAGCCCCAGCATTTT.

Details on this clone: Other DNA sequences in this specimen translate into the identical CDR3. The chain joins TRBV7-9 to TRBJ2-5; D remains unclear. V lost 2 bases, J lost 4 bases, and 5 bases lay in between. Per germline, CDR1 SEHNR and CDR2 FQNEAQ (reference sequence). This CDR3 region has 12 residues. CDR3 coding DNA: TGTGCCAGCAGCTTAAGTGGAGAGACCCAGTACTTC. Protein: CASSLSGETQYF.

V and J are TRBV30 and TRBJ2-5, with D possibly called TRBD1 or TRBD2 (6 bases each). Trimming removed 5 bases at V and 5 bases at J, with 18 bases between. Per the germline V gene, CDR1 is GTSNPN and CDR2 is SVGIG (reference sequence). The CDR3 runs to 14 residues. CDR3 DNA sequence: TGTGCCTGGGGAGGGGGGCGGTCTGGTGAGACCCAGTACTTC. Its protein product is CAWGGGRSGETQYF.

The chain uses TRBV14 and TRBJ2-1, with D possibly matching TRBD2 (6 bases). This CDR3 spans 15 amino acids. Trimming stripped 4 bases from V and 12 bases from J, with 22 bases between. Germline V gene lookup returns CDR1 SGHDN and CDR2 FVKESK. CDR3 amino acids: CASSPGTPGVVGQFF. The CDR3, as DNA: TGTGCCAGCAGCCCCGGGACTCCGGGAGTAGTAGGGCAGTTCTTC.

The V and J genes are TRBV29-1 and TRBJ2-7; D not resolved. The CDR3 extends over 13 amino acids. CDR1 is SQVTM and CDR2 is ANQGSEA in the germline V gene. V shed 4 bases and J shed 0 bases, with 10 bases lying between them. The CDR3 coding sequence is TGCAGCGTTGTAGGCAGGAACTCCTACGAGCAGTACTTC. Its protein is CSVVGRNSYEQYF.

This sequence joins TRBV6-5 and TRBJ2-5; 9 nucleotides agree with TRBD2. The CDR3 is made up of 15 amino acids. Germline CDR1 and CDR2: MNHEY and SVGAGI. With 8 bases clipped from V and 4 bases from J, the junction kept 11 bases outside the gene matches. As DNA, the CDR3 is TGTGCCAGCGCCGACCGGCGGGGGGGGGTAGAGACCCAGTACTTC. Residues: CASADRRGGVETQYF.

Here the CDR3 reads CASSSPLGQHNEQFF. As DNA, the CDR3 is TGCGCCAGCAGCTCCCCCCTGGGACAACACAATGAGCAGTTCTTC. The chain links TRBV5-1 to TRBJ2-1; weak D call: TRBD1 (6 bases). Trimming stripped 3 bases from V and 5 bases from J, with 15 bases between. Germline loops: CDR1 SGHRS, CDR2 YFSETQ. This CDR3 has 15 amino acids.

The chain recombines TRBV28 with TRBJ1-2; tentatively, D is TRBD1 (5 bases). The germline V gene has CDR1 MDHEN and CDR2 SYDVKM. With 2 bases removed from V and 6 bases from J, the gap between germline ends came to 10 bases. The CDR3 is made up of 13 amino acids. DNA for the CDR3: TGTGCCAGCAGTTTACAGGGTGGCGATGGCTACACCTTC. This codes for CASSLQGGDGYTF.

The V gene is TRBV4-3, the J gene TRBJ2-3, with a possible D match to TRBD1 (6 bases). V lost 4 bases to trimming and J lost 3 bases, with 8 bases between them. Germline V lookup: CDR1 LGHNA, CDR2 YSLEER. This CDR3 is built from 13 residues. CDR3 residues: CASSPGVTDTQYF. The CDR3 DNA follows: TGCGCCAGCAGCCCAGGGGTAACAGATACGCAGTATTTT.

The chain has TRBV10-2 and TRBJ2-2; TRBD2 aligns across 9 bases. CDR1 is WSHSY, CDR2 SAAADI, per germline. Losses at the gene ends were 0 bases for V and 4 bases for J; bases not matched to a gene: 3. The CDR3 runs to 16 residues. CDR3 region: CASSESSGGPTGELFF. CDR3 nucleotides: TGCGCCAGCAGTGAGTCAAGCGGGGGGCCCACCGGGGAGCTGTTTTTT.

A remark on this clone: It may be a read error: a sequence one base away is much more abundant. The chain is built from TRBV5-4 and TRBJ1-1; a possible D gene is TRBD1 (5 bases). Germline-derived CDR1 and CDR2 are SGHNT and YYREEE (reference sequence). With 4 bases removed from V and 1 base from J, the gap between germline ends came to 8 bases. There are 13 residues in the CDR3. DNA for the CDR3: TGTGCCAGCAGCCCCAGGGCGAACACTGAAGCTTTCTTT. This translates into CASSPRANTEAFF. The variable domain in full, completed from reference TRBV5-4 and TRBJ1-1, reads ETGVTQSPTHLIKTRGQQVTLRCSSQSGHNTVSWYQQALGQGPQFIFQYYREEENGRGNFPPRFSGLQFPNYSSELNVNALELDDSALYLCASSPRANTEAFFGQGTRLTVV.

This sequence joins TRBV5-1 and TRBJ2-5; unclear D gene. The V gene's germline CDR1 is SGHRS and CDR2 YFSETQ. CDR3 length: 18 residues. V shed 4 bases and J shed 0 bases, with 22 bases lying between them. The CDR3 reads CASSHAEETRRYQETQYF. CDR3 bases: TGCGCCAGCAGCCACGCTGAAGAGACCCGCCGGTACCAAGAGACCCAGTACTTC.

This chain uses TRBV2 with TRBJ1-5; weak D call: TRBD1 (5 bases). Germline V gives CDR1 SNHLY, CDR2 FYNNEI. V was trimmed by 6 bases and J by 7 bases, leaving 19 bases between them. There are 15 residues in the CDR3. As DNA, the CDR3 is TGTGCCAGCAGCCCTAGGGGCGGTGGCGGGCAGCCCCAGCATTTT. Its protein product is CASSPRGGGGQPQHF. Full variable domain (outside the CDR3, taken from reference TRBV2 and TRBJ1-5): EPEVTQTPSHQVTQMGQEVILRCVPISNHLYFYWYRQILGQKVEFLVSFYNNEISEKSEIFDDQFSVERPDGSNFTLKIRSTKLEDSAMYFCASSPRGGGGQPQHFGDGTRLSIL.

The V gene is TRBV6-5, the J gene TRBJ2-3; D is unclear. Germline CDR1 is MNHEY and CDR2 is SVGAGI. The CDR3 totals 12 residues. V lost 7 bases to trimming and J lost 7 bases, with 12 bases between them. The DNA for the CDR3 is TGTGCCAGCAAAGCCTCTGGAAATACGCAGTATTTT. It specifies CASKASGNTQYF.

CDR3 protein: CASSLLTTNNEQFF. For the CDR3, the DNA is TGTGCCAGCAGCTTACTGACTACTAACAATGAGCAGTTCTTC. This chain links TRBV7-8 with TRBJ2-1; D possibly corresponds to TRBD2 (5 bases). Germline lookup yields CDR1 SGHVS and CDR2 FQNEAQ. Trimming pared 2 bases from V and 5 bases from J, leaving 10 bases between. The CDR3 runs 14 residues.

CDR3 loop: CASSGRQDSYEQYF. The CDR3 nucleotides read TGTGCCAGCAGCGGACGACAGGACTCCTACGAGCAGTACTTC. V gene TRBV5-4 combines with J gene TRBJ2-7; TRBD1 is a possible D gene (6 bases). Trimming removed 4 bases from V and 0 bases from J, with 11 bases in between. CDR1 is SGHNT, CDR2 YYREEE, per germline (reference sequence). The CDR3 is made up of 14 amino acids.

The chain joins TRBV5-1 to TRBJ2-3; tentatively, D is TRBD1 (6 bases). The CDR3 is 13 amino acids. Between the trimmed V and J ends, which lost 6 bases and 2 bases, there was a span of 10 bases. CDR1 is SGHRS, CDR2 YFSETQ, per germline. CDR3 nucleotide sequence: TGCGCCAGCATGAAGGGGGACACAGATACGCAGTATTTT. Translating gives CASMKGDTDTQYF.

This clone was seen repeatedly, ten times or more. The rearrangement joins TRBV1 to TRBJ2-7; the D call TRBD2 from the table was never checked on the DNA. TRBV1 is shown as a pseudogene. The CDR3 length is 17 residues. This CDR3 is CTSSQDTPSVYSGEQYF. In nucleotides, the CDR3 is TGCACCAGCAGCCAAGATACCCCTAGCGTTTACAGCGGGGAGCAGTACTTC.

The chain uses TRBV5-1 and TRBJ2-5; D possibly corresponds to TRBD2 (6 bases). The V gene's germline CDR1 is SGHRS and CDR2 YFSETQ. This CDR3 has 15 residues. V dropped 5 bases and J dropped 4 bases, with 18 bases sitting between them. This CDR3 reads CASRKAEGGGETQYF. The CDR3 DNA is TGCGCCAGCAGAAAAGCGGAGGGAGGAGGAGAGACCCAGTACTTC.

Turning to this clone: Other DNA sequences within the sample encode an identical CDR3. The V call is TRBV18, the J call TRBJ2-7; D may be TRBD1 (6 bases). CDR1 and CDR2 (germline): KGHSH, LQKENI. Trimming cost V 2 bases and J 4 bases, with 12 bases left between them. This CDR3 has 14 amino acids. The CDR3 coding sequence is TGTGCCAGCTCACCAGGGACAACGGCGTACGAGCAGTACTTC. Its translation is CASSPGTTAYEQYF.